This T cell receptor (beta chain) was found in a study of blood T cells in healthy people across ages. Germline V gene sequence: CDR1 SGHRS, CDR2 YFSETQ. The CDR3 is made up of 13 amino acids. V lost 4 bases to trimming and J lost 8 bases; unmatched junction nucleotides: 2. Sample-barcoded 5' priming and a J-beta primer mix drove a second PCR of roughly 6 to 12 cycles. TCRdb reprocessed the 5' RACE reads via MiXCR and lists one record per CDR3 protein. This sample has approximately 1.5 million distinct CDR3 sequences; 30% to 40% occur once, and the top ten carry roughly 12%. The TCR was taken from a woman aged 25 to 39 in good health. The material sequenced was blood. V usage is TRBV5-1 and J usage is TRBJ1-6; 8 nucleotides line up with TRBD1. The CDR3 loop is CASSAGGDSPLHF. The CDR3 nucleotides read TGCGCCAGCAGCGCAGGGGGCGATTCACCCCTCCACTTT. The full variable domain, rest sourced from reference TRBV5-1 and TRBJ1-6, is KAGVTQTPRYLIKTRGQQVTLSCSPISGHRSVSWYQQTPGQGLQFLFEYFSETQRNKGNFPGRFSGRQFSNSRSEMNVSTLELGDSALYLCASSAGGDSPLHFGNGTRLTVT.